This passage covers 6 T cell receptor beta chains from one sample sequenced in a study of T cells after yellow fever vaccination. MiXCR, run by TCRdb on the 5' RACE reads, gives a single entry per CDR3 protein. The data show just over 250,000 distinct CDR3 sequences, with over 4.5% seen just once and roughly 3% held by the top ten. Material: CD4+ T cells sorted from PBMCs, obtained on the day of the yellow fever booster vaccination. These receptors came from a man younger than 35 who received the YFV17D yellow fever vaccine.

The CDR3 here is CASITGQRSYNSPLHF. CDR3 nucleotide sequence: TGTGCCAGCATCACCGGACAGCGCTCCTATAATTCACCCCTCCACTTT. The rearrangement uses TRBV6-5 and TRBJ1-6; weak D call: TRBD1 (6 bases). The CDR3 extends over 16 amino acids. Trimming shortened V by 7 bases and J by 0 bases, and 13 bases separated the two germline ends. Germline CDR1 and CDR2: MNHEY and SVGAGI.

The chain links TRBV4-2 to TRBJ1-6; a weak D match, TRBD1 (6 bases). This CDR3 is 18 amino acids long. V was pared by 0 bases and J by 6 bases, with 18 bases between. Germline V gives CDR1 LGHNA, CDR2 YNFKEQ. The CDR3 reads CASSQDFRGRSLNSPLHF. CDR3 coding DNA: TGTGCCAGCAGCCAAGATTTCCGGGGGCGATCCCTTAATTCACCCCTCCACTTT.

This chain connects TRBV7-2 to TRBJ1-2; the D gene is possibly TRBD1 (5 bases). The V gene lost 5 bases and the J gene lost 2 bases, with 15 bases spanning the gap. The CDR3 covers 15 residues. Germline V gene lookup returns CDR1 SGHTA and CDR2 FQGNSA. CDR3 loop: CASSPPPGRNYGYTF. CDR3 sequence (DNA): TGTGCCAGCAGCCCCCCCCCGGGGCGGAACTATGGCTACACCTTC.

This clonotype was observed at least ten times. The gene calls are TRBV15 and TRBJ1-1; perhaps TRBD1 as D (5 bases). Trimming shortened V by 1 base and J by 1 base, and 10 bases separated the two germline ends. Germline assignment: CDR1 LNHNV and CDR2 YYDKDF (reference sequence). The CDR3 covers 15 residues. The CDR3 nucleotides read TGTGCCACCAGCAGAGGCGGGACGGGGAACACTGAAGCTTTCTTT. Its protein is CATSRGGTGNTEAFF. Using reference TRBV15 and TRBJ1-1 for the parts outside the CDR3, the full variable domain is DAMVIQNPRYQVTQFGKPVTLSCSQTLNHNVMYWYQQKSSQAPKLLFHYYDKDFNNEADTPDNFQSRRPNTSFCFLDIRSPGLGDTAMYLCATSRGGTGNTEAFFGQGTRLTVV.

The chain recombines TRBV18 with TRBJ1-1; TRBD1 is a possible D gene (6 bases). V was clipped by 0 bases and J by 4 bases, with 18 bases between them. This CDR3 has 17 amino acids. Germline CDR1 reads KGHSH; CDR2 reads LQKENI. The CDR3 loop is CASSPPEGGAFGTEAFF. The CDR3 coding sequence is TGTGCCAGCTCACCACCGGAGGGGGGGGCGTTTGGCACTGAAGCTTTCTTT.

This clonotype appeared a few times. V is TRBV7-9 and J is TRBJ2-2; no clear D. This CDR3 comprises 18 residues. The V gene lost 2 bases and the J gene lost 1 base, with 17 bases spanning the gap. Germline-derived CDR1 and CDR2 are SEHNR and FQNEAQ (reference sequence). Here the CDR3 reads CASSLPVAEYKNTGELFF. The DNA of the CDR3 is TGTGCCAGCAGCTTACCGGTCGCGGAATATAAGAACACCGGGGAGCTGTTTTTT.